Shown below are 10 T cell receptor beta chains from a single sample sequenced in a study of cytomegalovirus exposure and HLA in healthy donors. In the PCR, 60 Vbeta and 13 Jbeta primers were used. Generated by immunoSEQ multiplex PCR, the TCRdb table keeps only in-frame clones and is missing some. The data show more than 95,000 clones, with roughly 15% seen just once and around 0.86% held by the top ten. Sequencing was done on a sample of PBMCs. These receptors came from a female donor in good health and CMV-seronegative.

This clone was counted between two and nine times. The chain uses TRBV7-8 and TRBJ1-4, with TRBD1 matching 10 bases. The junction had 4 bases not matched to a gene; V was cut back by 2 bases and J by 7 bases. The CDR3 has 15 amino acids. Germline V lookup: CDR1 SGHVS, CDR2 FQNEAQ. CDR3 protein: CASSLTWTGGEKLFF. The CDR3 coding sequence is TGTGCCAGCAGCTTAACGTGGACAGGGGGTGAAAAACTGTTTTTT.

This clone occurred a few times. V is TRBV4-3 and J is TRBJ2-7, with 7 bases identical to TRBD2. The ends lost 1 base at V and 0 bases at J; junction bases unmatched: 3. The CDR3 is 15 residues long. Per germline, CDR1 LGHNA and CDR2 YSLEER. CDR3 in amino acids: CASSQGTSTSYEQYF. CDR3 nucleotides: TGCGCCAGCAGCCAAGGGACTAGTACCTCCTACGAGCAGTACTTC.

The chain joins TRBV7-8 to TRBJ2-7, with D unresolved. The germline gives CDR1 SGHVS, CDR2 FQNEAQ. V dropped 5 bases and J dropped 4 bases, with 6 bases sitting between them. This CDR3 has 11 amino acids. CDR3 region: CASSPSYEQYF. CDR3 coding DNA: TGTGCCAGCAGCCCGTCTTACGAGCAGTACTTC.

This clone showed up just a few times. V and J are TRBV28 and TRBJ2-1; D is possibly TRBD2 (6 bases). The CDR3 extends over 15 amino acids. Trimming removed 2 bases from V and 4 bases from J, with 12 bases in between. CDR1 is MDHEN and CDR2 is SYDVKM in the germline V gene. The CDR3 loop reads CASSLLAYLYNEQFF. The CDR3 nucleotides read TGTGCCAGCAGTTTACTAGCGTACCTGTACAATGAGCAGTTCTTC.

The chain recombines TRBV19 with TRBJ1-4; D is perhaps TRBD1 (6 bases). Trimming stripped 1 base from V and 2 bases from J, with 8 bases between. Germline-derived CDR1 and CDR2 are LNHDA and SQIVND (reference sequence). The length of the CDR3 is 15 residues. The chain's CDR3 is CASSIVQGTNEKLFF. The DNA for the CDR3 is TGTGCCAGTAGTATAGTTCAGGGGACTAATGAAAAACTGTTTTTT.

The genes are TRBV6-5 and TRBJ1-1; D uncertain. Germline lookup yields CDR1 MNHEY and CDR2 SVGAGI. Trimming took 0 bases from V and 6 from J, leaving 11 bases between them. This CDR3 region has 14 residues. CDR3 DNA: TGTGCCAGCAGTTACTCTGTGGGGAGACCTGAAGCTTTCTTT. As protein: CASSYSVGRPEAFF.

The chain has TRBV15 and TRBJ1-4; D perhaps matches TRBD1 (6 bases). There are 15 residues in the CDR3. Looked up from germline, CDR1 is LNHNV and CDR2 is YYDKDF (reference sequence). V was trimmed by 5 bases and J by 0 bases, leaving 10 bases between them. The CDR3, as DNA: TGTGCCACCAGCCGAGGGGGGGCAACTAATGAAAAACTGTTTTTT. Its translation is CATSRGGATNEKLFF.

This clone was detected only a few times. The chain joins TRBV27 to TRBJ2-3; D perhaps matches TRBD2 (6 bases). CDR3 size: 11 residues. Deletions cut 7 bases from V and 10 bases from J, with 12 bases between. Germline values: CDR1 MNHEY, CDR2 SMNVEV (reference sequence). This CDR3 reads CASKSSGPQYF. CDR3 bases: TGTGCCAGCAAATCGAGCGGGCCGCAGTATTTT.

This clone was detected only a few times. This rearrangement joins TRBV9 to TRBJ1-1; 8 nucleotides match TRBD1. Per the germline V gene, CDR1 is SGDLS and CDR2 is YYNGEE. CDR3 length: 17 residues. V was clipped by 4 bases and J by 1 base; unmatched bases: 12. CDR3 DNA sequence: TGTGCCAGCAGCCCGCGACAGGGGATTTTTTCGAACACTGAAGCTTTCTTT. This encodes CASSPRQGIFSNTEAFF. Variable domain in full (rest from reference TRBV9 and TRBJ1-1): DSGVTQTPKHLITATGQRVTLRCSPRSGDLSVYWYQQSLDQGLQFLIQYYNGEERAKGNILERFSAQQFPDLHSELNLSSLELGDSALYFCASSPRQGIFSNTEAFFGQGTRLTVV.

J is TRBJ2-1 and V is TRBV12-5, with 9 bases identical to TRBD1. CDR1 is LGHNT and CDR2 is FRNRAP in the germline V gene. V gave up 7 bases and J gave up 0 bases; unmatched junction bases: 4. The CDR3 length is 15 residues. CDR3 sequence reads: CASVPTGGSYNEQFF. The CDR3 bases are TGTGCTAGTGTCCCGACAGGGGGCTCCTACAATGAGCAGTTCTTC.